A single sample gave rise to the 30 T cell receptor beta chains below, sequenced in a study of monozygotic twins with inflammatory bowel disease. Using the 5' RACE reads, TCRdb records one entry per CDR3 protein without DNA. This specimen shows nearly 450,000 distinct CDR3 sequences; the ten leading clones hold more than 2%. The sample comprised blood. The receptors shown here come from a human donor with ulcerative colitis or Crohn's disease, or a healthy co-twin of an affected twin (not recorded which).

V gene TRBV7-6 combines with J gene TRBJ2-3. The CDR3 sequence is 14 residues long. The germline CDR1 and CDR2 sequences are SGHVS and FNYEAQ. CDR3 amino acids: CASSFGPGPNTQYF.

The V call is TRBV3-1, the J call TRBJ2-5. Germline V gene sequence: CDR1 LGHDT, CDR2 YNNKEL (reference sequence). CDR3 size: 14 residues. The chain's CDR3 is CASSQDVATETQYF.

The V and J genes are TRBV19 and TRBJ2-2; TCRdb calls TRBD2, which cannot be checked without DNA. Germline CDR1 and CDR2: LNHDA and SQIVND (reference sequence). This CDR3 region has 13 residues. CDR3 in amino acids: CATREFNTGELFF.

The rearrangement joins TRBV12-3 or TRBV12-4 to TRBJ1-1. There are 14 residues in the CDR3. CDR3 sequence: CASSLTDGNTEAFF.

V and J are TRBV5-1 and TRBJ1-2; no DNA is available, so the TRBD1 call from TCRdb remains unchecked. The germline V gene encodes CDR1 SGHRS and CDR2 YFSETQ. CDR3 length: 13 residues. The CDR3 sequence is CASSAEGSYGYTF. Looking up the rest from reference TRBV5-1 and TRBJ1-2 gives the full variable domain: KAGVTQTPRYLIKTRGQQVTLSCSPISGHRSVSWYQQTPGQGLQFLFEYFSETQRNKGNFPGRFSGRQFSNSRSEMNVSTLELGDSALYLCASSAEGSYGYTFGSGTRLTVV.

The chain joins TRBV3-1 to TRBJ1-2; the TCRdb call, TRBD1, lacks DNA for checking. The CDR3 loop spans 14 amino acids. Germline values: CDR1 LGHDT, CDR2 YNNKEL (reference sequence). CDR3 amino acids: CASSQDRGNYGYTF.

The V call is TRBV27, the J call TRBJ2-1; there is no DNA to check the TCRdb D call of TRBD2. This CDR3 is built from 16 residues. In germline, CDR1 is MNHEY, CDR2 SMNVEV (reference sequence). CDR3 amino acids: CASSSIRGERGNEQFF.

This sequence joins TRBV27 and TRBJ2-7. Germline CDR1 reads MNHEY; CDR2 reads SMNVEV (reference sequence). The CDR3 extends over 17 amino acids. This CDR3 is CASSTYSSRRTEYEQYF.

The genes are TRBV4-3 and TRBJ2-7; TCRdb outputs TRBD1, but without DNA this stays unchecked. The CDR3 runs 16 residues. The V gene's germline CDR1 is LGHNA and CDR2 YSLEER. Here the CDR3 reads CASSQDSGQDPYEQYF.

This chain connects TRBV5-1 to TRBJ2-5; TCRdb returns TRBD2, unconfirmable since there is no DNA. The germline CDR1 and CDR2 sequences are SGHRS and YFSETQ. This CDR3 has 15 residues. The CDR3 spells CASRKSSGTQETQYF.

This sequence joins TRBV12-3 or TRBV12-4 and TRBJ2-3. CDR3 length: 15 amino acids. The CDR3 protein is CASSLNGVYTDTQYF.

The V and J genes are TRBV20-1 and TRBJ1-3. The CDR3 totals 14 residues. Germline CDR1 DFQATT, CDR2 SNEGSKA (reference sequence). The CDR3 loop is CSATGQLSGNTIYF.

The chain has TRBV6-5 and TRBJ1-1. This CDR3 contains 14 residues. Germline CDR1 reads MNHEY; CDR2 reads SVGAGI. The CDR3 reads CASSYYRLSTEAFF.

The CDR3 is CAISEAANTGELFF. The chain carries TRBV10-3 and TRBJ2-2. The CDR3 length is 14 residues. Germline values: CDR1 ENHRY, CDR2 SYGVKD.

The CDR3 protein is CASSLSWGVTEAFF. The chain employs TRBV27 and TRBJ1-1; TCRdb proposes TRBD1, but this gene call is untestable without DNA. The CDR3 spans 14 residues. From germline, CDR1 is MNHEY and CDR2 SMNVEV (reference sequence).

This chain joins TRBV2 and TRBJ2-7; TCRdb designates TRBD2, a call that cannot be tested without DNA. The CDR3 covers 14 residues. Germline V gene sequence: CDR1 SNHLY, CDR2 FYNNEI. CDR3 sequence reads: CASSGGLASYEQYF.

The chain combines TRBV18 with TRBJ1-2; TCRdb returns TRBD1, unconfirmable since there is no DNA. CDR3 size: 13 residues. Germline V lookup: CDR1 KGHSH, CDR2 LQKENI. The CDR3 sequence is CASSSDRVYGYTF.

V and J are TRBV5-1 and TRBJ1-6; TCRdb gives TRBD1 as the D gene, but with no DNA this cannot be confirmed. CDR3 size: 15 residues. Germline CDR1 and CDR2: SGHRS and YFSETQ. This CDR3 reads CASSLETDWGSPLHF.

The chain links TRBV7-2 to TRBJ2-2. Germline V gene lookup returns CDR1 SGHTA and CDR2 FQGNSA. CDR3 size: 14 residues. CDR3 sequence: CATAGPANTGELFF.

This CDR3 is CATSREGKNQPQHF. This rearrangement joins TRBV15 to TRBJ1-5. CDR1 LNHNV and CDR2 YYDKDF come from the germline V gene (reference sequence). The CDR3 has 14 amino acids.

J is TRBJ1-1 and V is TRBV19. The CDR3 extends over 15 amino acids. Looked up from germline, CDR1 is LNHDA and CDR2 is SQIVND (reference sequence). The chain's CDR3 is CASTSRATGGTEAFF.

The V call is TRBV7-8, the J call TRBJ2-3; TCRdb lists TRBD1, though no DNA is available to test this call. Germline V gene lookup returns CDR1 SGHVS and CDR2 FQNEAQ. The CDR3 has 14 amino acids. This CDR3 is CASSFRRDTDTQYF. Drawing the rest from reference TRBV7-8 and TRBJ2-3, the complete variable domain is GAGVSQSPRYKVAKRGQDVALRCDPISGHVSLFWYQQALGQGPEFLTYFQNEAQLDKSGLPSDRFFAERPEGSVSTLKIQRTQQEDSAVYLCASSFRRDTDTQYFGPGTRLTVL.

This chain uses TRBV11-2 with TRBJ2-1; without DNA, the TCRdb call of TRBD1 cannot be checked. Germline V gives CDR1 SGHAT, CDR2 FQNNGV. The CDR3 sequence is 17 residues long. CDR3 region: CASSPGRGGSSYNEQFF.

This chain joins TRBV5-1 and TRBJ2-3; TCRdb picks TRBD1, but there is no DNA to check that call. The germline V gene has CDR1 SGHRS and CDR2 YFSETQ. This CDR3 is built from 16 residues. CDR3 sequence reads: CASSLQAGKGTDTQYF.

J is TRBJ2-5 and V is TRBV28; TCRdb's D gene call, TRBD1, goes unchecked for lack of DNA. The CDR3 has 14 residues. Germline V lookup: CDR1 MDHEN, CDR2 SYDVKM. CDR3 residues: CASSGTGGVETQYF.

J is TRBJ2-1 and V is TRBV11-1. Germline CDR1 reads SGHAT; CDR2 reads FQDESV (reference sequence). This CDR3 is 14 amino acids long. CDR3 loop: CASSLVASYNEQFF. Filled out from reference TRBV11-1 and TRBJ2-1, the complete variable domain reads EAEVAQSPRYKITEKSQAVAFWCDPISGHATLYWYRQILGQGPELLVQFQDESVVDDSQLPKDRFSAERLKGVDSTLKIQPAELGDSAMYLCASSLVASYNEQFFGPGTRLTVL.

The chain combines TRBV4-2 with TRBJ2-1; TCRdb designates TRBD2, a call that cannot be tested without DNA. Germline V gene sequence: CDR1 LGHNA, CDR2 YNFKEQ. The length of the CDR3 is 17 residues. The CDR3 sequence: CASSQDQASAIWNEQFF.

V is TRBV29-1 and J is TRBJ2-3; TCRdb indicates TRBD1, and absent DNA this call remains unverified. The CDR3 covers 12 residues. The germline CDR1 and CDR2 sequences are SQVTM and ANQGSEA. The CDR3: CSVGQGSDTQYF.

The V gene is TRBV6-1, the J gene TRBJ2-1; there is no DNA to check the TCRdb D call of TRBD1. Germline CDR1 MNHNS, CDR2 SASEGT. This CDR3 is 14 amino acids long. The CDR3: CASRTDRIHNEQFF.

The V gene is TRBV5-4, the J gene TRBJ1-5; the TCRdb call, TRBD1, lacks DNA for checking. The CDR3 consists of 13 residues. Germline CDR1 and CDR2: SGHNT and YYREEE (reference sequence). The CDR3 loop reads CASSSNRGTPQHF. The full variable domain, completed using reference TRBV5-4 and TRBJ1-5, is ETGVTQSPTHLIKTRGQQVTLRCSSQSGHNTVSWYQQALGQGPQFIFQYYREEENGRGNFPPRFSGLQFPNYSSELNVNALELDDSALYLCASSSNRGTPQHFGDGTRLSIL.